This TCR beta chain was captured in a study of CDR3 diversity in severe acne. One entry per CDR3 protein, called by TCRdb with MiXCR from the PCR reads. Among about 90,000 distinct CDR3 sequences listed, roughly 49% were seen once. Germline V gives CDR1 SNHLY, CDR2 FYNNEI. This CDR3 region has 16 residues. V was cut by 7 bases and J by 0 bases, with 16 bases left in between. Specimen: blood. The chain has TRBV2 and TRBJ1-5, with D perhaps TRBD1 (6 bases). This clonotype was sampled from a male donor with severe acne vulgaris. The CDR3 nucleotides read TGTGCCAGCATGCGGGAGGGGGGGTATAGCAATCAGCCCCAGCATTTT. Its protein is CASMREGGYSNQPQHF.